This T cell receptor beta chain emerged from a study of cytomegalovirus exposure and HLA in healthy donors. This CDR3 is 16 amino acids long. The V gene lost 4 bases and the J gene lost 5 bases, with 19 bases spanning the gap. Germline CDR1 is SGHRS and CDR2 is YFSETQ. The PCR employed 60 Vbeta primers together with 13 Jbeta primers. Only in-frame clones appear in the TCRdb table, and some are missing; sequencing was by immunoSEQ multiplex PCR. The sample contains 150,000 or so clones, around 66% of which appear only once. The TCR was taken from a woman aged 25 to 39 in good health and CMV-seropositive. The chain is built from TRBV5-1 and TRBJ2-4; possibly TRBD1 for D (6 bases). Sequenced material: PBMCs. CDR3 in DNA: TGCGCCAGCAGCCGGGATGGACAGACCCTCGAAAACATTCAGTACTTC. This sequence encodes CASSRDGQTLENIQYF.